Here is one TCR beta chain with its context. This specimen comes from a study of blood T cell repertoires in COVID-19. Whole-study context: Acute and convalescent COVID-19 specimens originated in the United States, Italy and Spain.

This CDR3 region has 14 residues. V lost 6 bases to trimming and J lost 2 bases, with 13 bases between them. Germline CDR1 is KGHSH and CDR2 is LQKENI. Sequencing was performed with immunoSEQ multiplex PCR; in TCRdb, only in-frame clones are kept and a portion is missing. In the table there are about 240,000 clones, approximately 87% of which are singletons. Sequenced sample: peripheral blood. The source of this sequence is a man in his fifties or sixties with acute or convalescent COVID-19. This rearrangement joins TRBV18 to TRBJ2-5; D remains ambiguous. The CDR3, as DNA: TGTGCCAGCTCCCAAACCCCTAATCAAGAGACCCAGTACTTC. This translates into CASSQTPNQETQYF.